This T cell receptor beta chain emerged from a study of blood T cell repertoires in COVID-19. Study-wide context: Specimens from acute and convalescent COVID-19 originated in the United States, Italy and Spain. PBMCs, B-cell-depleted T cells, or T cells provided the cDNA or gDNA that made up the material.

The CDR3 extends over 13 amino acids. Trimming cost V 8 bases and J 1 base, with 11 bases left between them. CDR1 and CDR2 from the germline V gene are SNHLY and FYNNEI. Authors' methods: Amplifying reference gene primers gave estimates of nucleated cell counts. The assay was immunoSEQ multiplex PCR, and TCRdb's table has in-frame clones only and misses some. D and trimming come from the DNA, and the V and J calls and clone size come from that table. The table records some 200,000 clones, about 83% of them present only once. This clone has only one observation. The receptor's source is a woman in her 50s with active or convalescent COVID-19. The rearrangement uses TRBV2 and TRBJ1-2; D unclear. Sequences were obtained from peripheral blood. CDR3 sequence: CASVVIINYGYTF. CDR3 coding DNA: TGTGCCAGCGTAGTCATAATTAACTATGGCTACACCTTC.